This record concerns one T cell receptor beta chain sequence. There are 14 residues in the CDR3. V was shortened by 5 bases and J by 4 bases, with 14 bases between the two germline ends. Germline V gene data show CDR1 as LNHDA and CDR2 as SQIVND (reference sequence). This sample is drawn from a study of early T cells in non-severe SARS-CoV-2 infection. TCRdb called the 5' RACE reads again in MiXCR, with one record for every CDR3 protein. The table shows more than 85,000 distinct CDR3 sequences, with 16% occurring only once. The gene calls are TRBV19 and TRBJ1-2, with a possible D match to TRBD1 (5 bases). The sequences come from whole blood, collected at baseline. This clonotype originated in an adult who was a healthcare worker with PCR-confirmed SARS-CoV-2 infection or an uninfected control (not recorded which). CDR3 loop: CASSGTDSPYGYTF. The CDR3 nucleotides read TGTGCCAGTAGTGGGACCGACAGCCCCTATGGCTACACCTTC.